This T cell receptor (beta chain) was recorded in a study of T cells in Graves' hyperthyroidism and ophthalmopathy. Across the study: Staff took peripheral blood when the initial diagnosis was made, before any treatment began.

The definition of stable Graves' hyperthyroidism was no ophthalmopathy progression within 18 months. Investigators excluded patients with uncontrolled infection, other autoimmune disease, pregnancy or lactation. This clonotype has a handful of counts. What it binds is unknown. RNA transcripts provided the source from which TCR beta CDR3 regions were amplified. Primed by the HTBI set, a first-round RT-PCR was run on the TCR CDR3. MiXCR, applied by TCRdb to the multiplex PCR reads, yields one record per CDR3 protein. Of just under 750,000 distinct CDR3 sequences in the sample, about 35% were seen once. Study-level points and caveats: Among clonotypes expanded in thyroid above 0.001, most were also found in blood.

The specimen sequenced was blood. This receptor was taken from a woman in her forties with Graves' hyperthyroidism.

The CDR3 DNA reads as TGTGCCAGCAGTTCTATCCGGGACAATTCACCCCTCCACTTT. This gives the protein CASSSIRDNSPLHF. V gene TRBV6-5 combines with J gene TRBJ1-6; the D gene is possibly TRBD1 (5 bases). Germline lookup yields CDR1 MNHEY and CDR2 SVGAGI. The length of the CDR3 is 14 residues. V was trimmed by 4 bases and J by 7 bases, leaving 11 bases between them.